Included here is one T cell receptor beta chain sequence, with context. Assay used: immunoSEQ multiplex PCR; TCRdb lists only in-frame clones, some missing. Altogether more than 15,000 clones are present, around 89% being singletons, with the ten largest covering approximately 7.4%. The entry originates in a study of T cell changes during pregnancy in multiple sclerosis. Germline-derived CDR1 and CDR2 are MNHEY and SVGAGI. The V and J ends lost 2 bases and 7 bases, in that order; junction bases with no gene match: 5. This CDR3 comprises 15 residues. V and J are TRBV6-5 and TRBJ2-2; TRBD2 matches 9 bases. The specimen was CD8+ T cells from peripheral blood mononuclear cells, collected in the second trimester of pregnancy. The TCR was taken from a female donor in good health, enrolled as a control in a pregnancy study. The CDR3 loop is CASSYAGGYVGELFF. CDR3 DNA sequence: TGTGCCAGCAGTTACGCGGGGGGGTATGTCGGGGAGCTGTTTTTT.